The 19 T cell receptor beta chains in this list originate from one sample, sequenced in a study of identical twins. TCRdb re-analysed the 5' RACE reads in MiXCR, keeping a single row per CDR3 protein. The sample yields about 890,000 distinct CDR3 sequences, roughly an eighth seen once. These data also featured in a second study, about yellow fever vaccine responses in identical twins.

Sample: PBMCs. Receptors were obtained from a woman aged 18-35 years in good health.

The table lists this clonotype with a few counts. CDR3 residues: CASSQSVVGVEQYF. The CDR3 nucleotides are TGTGCCAGCAGCCAATCAGTCGTGGGAGTCGAGCAGTACTTC. This chain joins TRBV16 and TRBJ2-7; tentative D call: TRBD2 (5 bases). The CDR3 runs 14 residues. From germline, CDR1 is KGHSY and CDR2 FQNENV. Trimming stripped 0 bases from V and 6 bases from J, with 12 bases between. The variable domain in full, completed from reference TRBV16 and TRBJ2-7, reads GEEVAQTPKHLVRGEGQKAKLYCAPIKGHSYVFWYQQVLKNEFKFLISFQNENVFDETGMPKERFSAKCLPNSPCSLEIQATKLEDSAVYFCASSQSVVGVEQYFGPGTRLTVT.

This clonotype was counted between two and nine times. The rearrangement joins TRBV2 to TRBJ1-6; 9 nucleotides agree with TRBD1. The CDR3 extends over 16 amino acids. In germline, CDR1 is SNHLY, CDR2 FYNNEI. Trimming took 2 bases from V and 7 from J; bases not matched to a gene: 6. In DNA form, the CDR3 reads TGTGCCAGCAGTGAACGCGTAGGACAGGGGAATTCACCCCTCCACTTT. It translates to CASSERVGQGNSPLHF.

The table lists this clonotype with a few counts. The chain has TRBV7-6 and TRBJ1-4; D possibly corresponds to TRBD1 (6 bases). The V gene lost 5 bases and the J gene lost 5 bases, with 15 bases spanning the gap. Germline-derived CDR1 and CDR2 are SGHVS and FNYEAQ. The CDR3 has 15 residues. As DNA, the CDR3 is TGTGCCAGCAGCCCGGGGACAAGACTCAATGAAAAACTGTTTTTT. This codes for CASSPGTRLNEKLFF.

The V call is TRBV24-1, the J call TRBJ1-2, with unresolved D. There are 12 residues in the CDR3. V was pared by 3 bases and J by 8 bases, with 9 bases between. Germline V lookup: CDR1 KGHDR, CDR2 SFDVKD. As DNA, the CDR3 is TGTGCCACCAGTGATGACGGGGTCGGCTACACCTTC. Its translation is CATSDDGVGYTF.

The chain is built from TRBV27 and TRBJ2-5, with unresolved D. Germline CDR1 reads MNHEY; CDR2 reads SMNVEV (reference sequence). The ends were cut back, 2 bases at V and 2 bases at J, with 9 bases in the middle. The CDR3 sequence is 14 residues long. The CDR3 protein is CASSLPGRQETQYF. In nucleotides, the CDR3 is TGTGCCAGCAGTTTACCCGGACGGCAAGAGACCCAGTACTTC.

This clonotype has just a few counts. The chain employs TRBV7-9 and TRBJ2-1, with a weak D call TRBD2 (6 bases). The germline V gene has CDR1 SEHNR and CDR2 FQNEAQ (reference sequence). Trimming cost V 5 bases and J 7 bases, with 18 bases left between them. The CDR3 is made up of 15 amino acids. CDR3 residues: CASSRGTPRLNEQFF. The CDR3 coding sequence is TGTGCCAGCAGCCGTGGGACTCCAAGGCTAAATGAGCAGTTCTTC.

This clonotype was observed a few times. J is TRBJ2-1 and V is TRBV27; 9 bases match TRBD1. The CDR3 spans 19 residues. CDR1 and CDR2 from the germline V gene are MNHEY and SMNVEV (reference sequence). After removal of 0 bases from V and 2 bases from J, the junction contained 11 bases not matched to a gene. The CDR3 bases are TGTGCCAGCAGTTTATCCGCTGCTGGGGGGACAGGGCCCTACAATGAGCAGTTCTTC. Encoded protein: CASSLSAAGGTGPYNEQFF.

In its sample, this clonotype was seen a few times. The V and J genes are TRBV4-1 and TRBJ2-7, with unresolved D. In germline, CDR1 is MGHRA, CDR2 YSYEKL. V was trimmed by 2 bases and J by 2 bases, leaving 22 bases between them. CDR3 size: 18 residues. CDR3 region: CASSQQIRQTHSPYEQYF. The CDR3 DNA is TGCGCCAGCAGCCAACAAATTAGGCAGACACACAGCCCCTACGAGCAGTACTTC.

This clonotype was counted only a few times. The chain recombines TRBV7-9 with TRBJ1-1; D possibly corresponds to TRBD1 (6 bases). CDR1 SEHNR and CDR2 FQNEAQ come from the germline V gene (reference sequence). The V and J ends lost 7 bases and 3 bases respectively, with 18 bases between them. There are 15 residues in the CDR3. CDR3 in DNA: TGTGCCAGCACAAAATTTGCGGCAGGGGACACTGAAGCTTTCTTT. Translating it yields CASTKFAAGDTEAFF.

This clonotype was found a few times. The chain couples TRBV7-9 to TRBJ2-7; a possible D gene is TRBD1 (5 bases). The CDR3 runs to 14 residues. Trimming shortened V by 5 bases and J by 4 bases, and 15 bases separated the two germline ends. Germline V gene data show CDR1 as SEHNR and CDR2 as FQNEAQ (reference sequence). The CDR3 protein is CASSKRQKPYEQYV. CDR3 DNA sequence: TGTGCCAGCAGCAAGCGACAGAAACCATACGAGCAGTACGTC.

This clonotype showed up just a few times. V is TRBV6-1 and J is TRBJ1-4; the D gene is possibly TRBD1 (5 bases). Trimming took 6 bases from V and 7 from J, leaving 9 bases between them. The CDR3 has 12 residues. Germline CDR1 reads MNHNS; CDR2 reads SASEGT. The CDR3 protein is CASSQGIEKLFF. CDR3 nucleotide sequence: TGTGCCAGCAGCCAGGGTATTGAAAAACTGTTTTTT.

V is TRBV27 and J is TRBJ1-5; D possibly corresponds to TRBD1 (6 bases). V was trimmed by 6 bases and J by 6 bases, leaving 18 bases between them. The CDR3 covers 15 residues. CDR1 and CDR2 from the germline V gene are MNHEY and SMNVEV (reference sequence). Written as DNA, the CDR3 is TGTGCCAGCAGCATGTCCTCAGGGGCAGTTCAGCCCCAGCATTTT. This encodes CASSMSSGAVQPQHF.

This clonotype was counted only a few times. The V gene is TRBV2, the J gene TRBJ2-1; 12 positions agree with TRBD2. The V and J ends lost 6 bases and 9 bases, in that order; junction bases with no gene match: 15. Germline CDR1 reads SNHLY; CDR2 reads FYNNEI. There are 17 residues in the CDR3. The CDR3: CASRETSGSSSTGEQFF. The CDR3 coding sequence is TGTGCCAGCAGGGAGACTAGCGGGAGTTCATCTACGGGTGAGCAGTTCTTC.

This clonotype was observed a handful of times. The rearrangement links TRBV3-1 to TRBJ2-3; a weak D match, TRBD2 (6 bases). Germline CDR1 is LGHDT and CDR2 is YNNKEL (reference sequence). The CDR3 covers 17 residues. Deletions cut 0 bases from V and 2 bases from J, with 15 bases between. CDR3 coding DNA: TGTGCCAGCAGCCAAGACCGCCTCGGGGGACTCACAGATACGCAGTATTTT. Amino acids: CASSQDRLGGLTDTQYF.

This clonotype was picked up a small number of times. The chain links TRBV10-3 to TRBJ2-1, with TRBD2 matching 7 bases. The length of the CDR3 is 18 residues. V lost 3 bases, J lost 3 bases, and 14 bases stayed unmatched. The germline V gene has CDR1 ENHRY and CDR2 SYGVKD. The DNA of the CDR3 is TGTGCCATCAGTGACCCCGGGAGGCAACACCATATCTACAATGAGCAGTTCTTC. This gives the protein CAISDPGRQHHIYNEQFF.

The V call is TRBV20-1, the J call TRBJ2-7, with 7 bases matching TRBD1. V was clipped by 5 bases and J by 0 bases; unmatched bases: 7. The CDR3 has 14 amino acids. Germline values: CDR1 DFQATT, CDR2 SNEGSKA (reference sequence). The CDR3 DNA reads as TGCAGTGCTCCGGGACAGAGAGACTCCTACGAGCAGTACTTC. This gives the protein CSAPGQRDSYEQYF.

Ten or more counts support this clonotype. The rearrangement links TRBV5-1 to TRBJ2-7; TRBD1 aligns across 7 bases. Germline lookup yields CDR1 SGHRS and CDR2 YFSETQ. V was pared by 3 bases and J by 2 bases, with 2 bases of the junction left unmatched. CDR3 length: 13 amino acids. The chain's CDR3 is CASSYDRAYEQYF. CDR3 coding DNA: TGCGCCAGCAGCTATGACAGGGCCTACGAGCAGTACTTC. The entire variable domain, with the rest obtained from reference TRBV5-1 and TRBJ2-7, is as follows: KAGVTQTPRYLIKTRGQQVTLSCSPISGHRSVSWYQQTPGQGLQFLFEYFSETQRNKGNFPGRFSGRQFSNSRSEMNVSTLELGDSALYLCASSYDRAYEQYFGPGTRLTVT.

The chain uses TRBV7-9 and TRBJ2-7, with 8 bases that match TRBD2. The J segment lost 5 bases and the V segment lost 4 bases, leaving 10 bases of the junction unmatched. CDR3 length equals 15 residues. The germline V gene encodes CDR1 SEHNR and CDR2 FQNEAQ (reference sequence). CDR3 sequence: CASSSLSGSAHEQYF. CDR3 nucleotide sequence: TGTGCCAGCAGCTCTCTCAGCGGGAGTGCCCACGAGCAGTACTTC.

The V and J genes are TRBV15 and TRBJ2-2; D unclear. V lost 0 bases and J 6 bases, leaving 20 bases between the germline ends. CDR1 LNHNV and CDR2 YYDKDF come from the germline V gene (reference sequence). This CDR3 spans 18 amino acids. CDR3 nucleotide sequence: TGTGCCACCAGCAGAGATTTAGGGAATGGCTTTAGTTCCGGGGAGCTGTTTTTT. Protein: CATSRDLGNGFSSGELFF.